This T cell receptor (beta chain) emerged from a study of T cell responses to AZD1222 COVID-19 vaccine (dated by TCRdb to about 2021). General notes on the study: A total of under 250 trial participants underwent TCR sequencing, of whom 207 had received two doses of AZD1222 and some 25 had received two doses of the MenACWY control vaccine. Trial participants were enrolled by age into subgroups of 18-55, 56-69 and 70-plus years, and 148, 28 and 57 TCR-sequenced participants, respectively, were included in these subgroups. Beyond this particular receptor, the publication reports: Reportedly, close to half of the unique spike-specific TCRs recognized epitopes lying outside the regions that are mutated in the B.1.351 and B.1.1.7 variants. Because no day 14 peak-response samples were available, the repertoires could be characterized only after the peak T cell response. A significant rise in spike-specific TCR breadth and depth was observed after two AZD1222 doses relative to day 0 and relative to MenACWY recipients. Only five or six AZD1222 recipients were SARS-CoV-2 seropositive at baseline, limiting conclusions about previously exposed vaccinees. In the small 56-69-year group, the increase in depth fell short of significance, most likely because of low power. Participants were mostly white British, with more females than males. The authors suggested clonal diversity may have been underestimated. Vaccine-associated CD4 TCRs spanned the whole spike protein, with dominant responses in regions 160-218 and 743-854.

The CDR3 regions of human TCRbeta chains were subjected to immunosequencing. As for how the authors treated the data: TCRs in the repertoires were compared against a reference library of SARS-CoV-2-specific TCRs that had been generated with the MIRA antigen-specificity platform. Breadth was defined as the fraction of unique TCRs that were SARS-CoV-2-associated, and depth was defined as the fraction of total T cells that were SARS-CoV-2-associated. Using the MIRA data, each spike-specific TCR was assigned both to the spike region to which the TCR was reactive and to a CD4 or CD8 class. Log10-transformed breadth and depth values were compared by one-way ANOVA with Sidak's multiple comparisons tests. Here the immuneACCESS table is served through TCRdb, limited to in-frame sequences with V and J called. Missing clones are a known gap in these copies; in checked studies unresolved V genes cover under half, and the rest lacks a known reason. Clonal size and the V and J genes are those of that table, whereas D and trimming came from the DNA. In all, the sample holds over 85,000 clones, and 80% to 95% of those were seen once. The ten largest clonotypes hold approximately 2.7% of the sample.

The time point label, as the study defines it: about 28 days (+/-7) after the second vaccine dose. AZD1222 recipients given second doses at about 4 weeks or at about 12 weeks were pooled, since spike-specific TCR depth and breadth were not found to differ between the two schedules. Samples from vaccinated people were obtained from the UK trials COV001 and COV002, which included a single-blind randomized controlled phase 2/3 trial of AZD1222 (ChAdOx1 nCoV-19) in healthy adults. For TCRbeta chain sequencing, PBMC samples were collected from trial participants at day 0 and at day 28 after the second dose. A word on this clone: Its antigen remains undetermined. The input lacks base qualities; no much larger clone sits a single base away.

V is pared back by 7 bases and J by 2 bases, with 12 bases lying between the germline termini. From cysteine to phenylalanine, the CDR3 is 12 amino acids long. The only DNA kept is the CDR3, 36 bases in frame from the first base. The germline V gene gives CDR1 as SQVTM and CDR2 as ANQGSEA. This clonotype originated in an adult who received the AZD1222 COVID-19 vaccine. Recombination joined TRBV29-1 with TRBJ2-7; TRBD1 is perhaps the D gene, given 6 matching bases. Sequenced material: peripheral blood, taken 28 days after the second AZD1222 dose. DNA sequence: TGCAGCGCACAGGGTTGGGCCTACGAGCAGTACTTC. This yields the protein CSAQGWAYEQYF.